The rows below give T cell receptor beta chains drawn from one sample of a study of T cells in Graves' hyperthyroidism and ophthalmopathy. TCRdb called the multiplex PCR reads again in MiXCR, with one record for every CDR3 protein. Of about 590,000 distinct CDR3 sequences in the sample, 15% to 18% are singletons; the top ten hold under 7.5%. The material sequenced was blood. Receptors were obtained from a woman aged 25 to 39 with Graves' hyperthyroidism. Both conserved end residues are part of each CDR3. Fields, in order: D gene, J gene, V gene, clone size, CDR3 DNA, CDR3 protein. D genes are given only for firm matches. Some rows have no size entry. The others give once, few or many, or a class for an expanded clone.

TRBD1 | TRBJ1-2 | TRBV6-1 | many | TGTGCCAGCAGTCGACAGGGGTCTAACTATGGCTACACCTTC | CASSRQGSNYGYTF
NA | TRBJ2-2 | TRBV30 | NA | TGTGCCTGGTCAACAGGGAGCCCCGGGGAGCTGTTTTTT | CAWSTGSPGELFF
TRBD1 | TRBJ1-6 | TRBV28 | NA | TGTGCCAGCAGACCAACAGGGGACTATAATTCACCCCTCCACTTT | CASRPTGDYNSPLHF
TRBD2 | TRBJ2-5 | TRBV2 | NA | TGTGCCAGCAGTGATTTGCGGGGGGGCTCCGAGACCCAGTACTTC | CASSDLRGGSETQYF
NA | TRBJ2-1 | TRBV27 | many | TGTGCCAGCAGTTTATCGCGTCAGAATAATGAGCAGTTCTTC | CASSLSRQNNEQFF
NA | TRBJ2-1 | TRBV18 | many | TGTGCCAGCTCACCATCGGGGATCAGCTCCTACAATGAGCAGTTCTTC | CASSPSGISSYNEQFF
NA | TRBJ2-2 | TRBV5-1 | many | TGCGCCAGCAGCTTTGACGGGGAGTACACCGGGGAGCTGTTTTTT | CASSFDGEYTGELFF
TRBD2 | TRBJ2-7 | TRBV20-1 | many | TGCAGTGCCGAAGATGGAGCGGGAGGGTCCGCCTACGAGCAGTACTTC | CSAEDGAGGSAYEQYF
NA | TRBJ2-3 | TRBV6-1 | few | TGTGCCAGCACCCCAACCTTCGACAGTCTTGGAGATACGCAGTATTTT | CASTPTFDSLGDTQYF
NA | TRBJ2-7 | TRBV3-1 | many | TGTGCCAGCAGCCATCTCGGGGTCGTGAACGAGCAGTACTTC | CASSHLGVVNEQYF
NA | TRBJ1-5 | TRBV3-1 | NA | TGTGCCAGCATGGGAGGTAGCAATCAGCCCCAGCATTTT | CASMGGSNQPQHF
NA | TRBJ2-7 | TRBV7-2 | few | TGTGCCAGCAGCTTAAGCCTGGTCTACGAGCAGTACTTC | CASSLSLVYEQYF
TRBD1 | TRBJ1-2 | TRBV18 | many | TGTGCCAGCTCAACCGGGACAGGGGGCATTGTCTATGGCTACACCTTC | CASSTGTGGIVYGYTF
NA | TRBJ2-7 | TRBV28 | many | TGTGCCAGCAGTACTGCCTACAGGGCTTACGAGCAGTACTTC | CASSTAYRAYEQYF
NA | TRBJ2-7 | TRBV20-1 | many | TGCAGTGCCAGTTTTAGCTCCTACGAGCAGTACTTC | CSASFSSYEQYF
TRBD2 | TRBJ2-1 | TRBV6-5 | many | TGTGCCAGCAGTTACTCTGACGGGAGGCTCAATGAGCAGTTCTTC | CASSYSDGRLNEQFF
TRBD2 | TRBJ2-3 | TRBV3-1 | once | TGTGCCAGCAGCTTAGCCACTAGCGCGCGCACAGATACGCAGTATTTT | CASSLATSARTDTQYF
NA | TRBJ1-1 | TRBV18 | many | TGTGCCAGCTCACGCCCCCCGGACGGGAACACTGAAGCTTTCTTT | CASSRPPDGNTEAFF
TRBD2 | TRBJ2-1 | TRBV20-1 | NA | TGCAGTGCTTTGGCCCCCGGGGGGGCGATCTCCTACAATGAGCAGTTCTTC | CSALAPGGAISYNEQFF
NA | TRBJ1-1 | TRBV12-3/TRBV12-4 | NA | TGTGCCAGCAGACAATTGACGCGGGTTCTAGAAGCTTTCTTT | CASRQLTRVLEAFF
NA | TRBJ2-3 | TRBV6-2/TRBV6-3 | NA | TGTGCCAGCAGAACCGGGACAACCCACACAGATACGCAGTATTTT | CASRTGTTHTDTQYF
TRBD2 | TRBJ2-7 | TRBV7-2 | many | TGTGCCAGCAGCACGACTAGCGGGATATCCTACGAGCAGTACTTC | CASSTTSGISYEQYF
NA | TRBJ2-1 | TRBV29-1 | NA | TGCAGCGTCCCGGGACTCCTGAGCTCCTACAATGAGCAGTTCTTC | CSVPGLLSSYNEQFF
NA | TRBJ2-7 | TRBV6-1 | many | TGTGCCAGCAGTCCTTTGGGGGGGGGCGGGCAGTACTTC | CASSPLGGGGQYF
TRBD2 | TRBJ2-1 | TRBV7-2 | many | TGTGCCAGCAGCCAGCGGGTCCTAGCGGGAGGGGCAAATGAGCAGTTCTTC | CASSQRVLAGGANEQFF
NA | TRBJ2-1 | TRBV20-1 | NA | TGCAGTGCTAGAGAGAGTCAGAGGATTGGTAATGAGCAGTTCTTC | CSARESQRIGNEQFF
NA | TRBJ2-1 | TRBV18 | few | TGTGCCAGCTCACCACCGGGGGTCACGCGTCATGAGCAGTTCTTC | CASSPPGVTRHEQFF
NA | TRBJ1-3 | TRBV12-3/TRBV12-4 | NA | TGTGCCAGCAGTTTTAACCCAAGCCTACAGCGCTCTGGAAACACCATATATTTT | CASSFNPSLQRSGNTIYF
NA | TRBJ1-1 | TRBV28 | many | TGTGCCAGCAATACACAGGGTGAGAGGGGAGCTTTCTTT | CASNTQGERGAFF
NA | TRBJ2-2 | TRBV20-1 | NA | TGCAGTGCCCAGGAGGGCAGGGGAGACGGGGAGCTGTTTTTT | CSAQEGRGDGELFF
TRBD1 | TRBJ1-2 | TRBV7-9 | few | TGTGCCAGCAGCCTGACAGGGATGAATGGCTACACCTTC | CASSLTGMNGYTF
NA | TRBJ2-7 | TRBV6-5 | many | TGTGCCAGCAGTTACTCACCAGACTCAGGGGTCTACGAGCAGTACTTC | CASSYSPDSGVYEQYF
TRBD1 | TRBJ2-6 | TRBV3-1 | many | TGTGCCAGCACAAACAGGGGGTATCGCTCTGGGGCCAACGTCCTGACTTTC | CASTNRGYRSGANVLTF
NA | TRBJ2-7 | TRBV6-1 | many | TGTGCCAGCCGGCGCTACAGCTCCTACGAGCAGTACTTC | CASRRYSSYEQYF
TRBD1 | TRBJ1-5 | TRBV6-1 | many | TGTGCGAGAAGCCGGGACAGTACGGGCAATCAGCCCCAGCATTTT | CARSRDSTGNQPQHF
NA | TRBJ2-7 | TRBV24-1 | many | TGTGCCACCAGTGATTTGGGGAACGAGCAGTACTTC | CATSDLGNEQYF
NA | TRBJ2-7 | TRBV27 | NA | TGTGCCAGCGCAGGGGTTCATACGTTTTACGAGCAGTACTTC | CASAGVHTFYEQYF
TRBD2 | TRBJ2-1 | TRBV12-3/TRBV12-4 | few | TGTGCCACTGGGACTAGCGGGAGTCACAATGAGCAGTTCTTC | CATGTSGSHNEQFF
TRBD2 | TRBJ2-1 | TRBV20-1 | NA | TGCAGTGCTAGAGATCCAGCGGGGACCTACAATGAGCAGTTCTTC | CSARDPAGTYNEQFF
NA | TRBJ2-5 | TRBV29-1 | few | TGCAGCGCCCTGAACGGGGAGACCCAGTACTTC | CSALNGETQYF
TRBD2 | TRBJ2-1 | TRBV20-1 | NA | TGCAGTGCTAGTTTGGGTAGCGGGGCCTACAATGAGCAGTTCTTC | CSASLGSGAYNEQFF
TRBD1 | TRBJ2-1 | TRBV20-1 | NA | TGCAGTGCCACGGTATCCGGGACAGGCGACAATGAGCAGTTCTTC | CSATVSGTGDNEQFF
TRBD1 | TRBJ1-5 | TRBV27 | many | TGTGCCAGCAGTTCCGGACAGGGATGGAATCAGCCCCAGCATTTT | CASSSGQGWNQPQHF
NA | TRBJ2-1 | TRBV14 | many | TGTGCCAGCAGCCAGGTGTGGGGCAATGAGCAGTTCTTC | CASSQVWGNEQFF
NA | TRBJ2-2 | TRBV4-1 | NA | TGCGCCAGCAACCAAGCCGATACCGGGGAGCTGTTTTTT | CASNQADTGELFF
NA | TRBJ2-1 | TRBV19 | once | TGTGCCAGTAGTCCCGAATTGACAAGTTTAAGTGAGCAGTTCTTC | CASSPELTSLSEQFF
TRBD2 | TRBJ2-1 | TRBV12-3/TRBV12-4 | many | TGTGCCAGCAGTTTAGGGTCTAGCGGCAATGAGCAGTTCTTC | CASSLGSSGNEQFF
TRBD2 | TRBJ2-7 | TRBV7-2 | many | TGTGCCAGCAGCTTAGGAGTAGCGGGAGGGGACGAGCAGTACTTC | CASSLGVAGGDEQYF
TRBD1 | TRBJ2-3 | TRBV9 | many | TGTGCCAGCAGCGTCAAGGGGGCGCCTAGCACAGATACGCAGTATTTT | CASSVKGAPSTDTQYF
NA | TRBJ1-3 | TRBV6-1 | many | TGTGCCAGCAGCGCTAGGGGGACCGGAGGAAACACCATATATTTT | CASSARGTGGNTIYF
NA | TRBJ2-3 | TRBV4-3 | few | TGCGCCAGCAGCCAAGACCCCGCGCTTACGCAGTATTTT | CASSQDPALTQYF
NA | TRBJ2-7 | TRBV11-2 | many | TGTGCCAGCACCCTTAGTGGACTTACAACCTACGAGCAGTACTTC | CASTLSGLTTYEQYF
TRBD1 | TRBJ1-2 | TRBV27 | many | TGTGCCAGCGAAGGCAGGGGGGGCGGCTACACCTTC | CASEGRGGGYTF
NA | TRBJ2-6 | TRBV7-9 | few | TGTGCCAGCAGGGTCGACTGGGCCAACGTCCTGACTTTC | CASRVDWANVLTF
TRBD2 | TRBJ2-3 | TRBV6-2/TRBV6-3 | NA | TGTGCCAGCAGTTCGAGGACTAGCGGGCGTAACACAGATACGCAGTATTTT | CASSSRTSGRNTDTQYF
TRBD2 | TRBJ2-3 | TRBV20-1 | many | TGCAGTGCTAGTGCGGGAGACGGCACAGATACGCAGTATTTT | CSASAGDGTDTQYF
NA | TRBJ2-3 | TRBV28 | few | TGTGCCAGCAGTTACCGGGGGCGGGAGTTGGCAGATACGCAGTATTTT | CASSYRGRELADTQYF
TRBD2 | TRBJ2-1 | TRBV19 | NA | TGTGCCAGTACCCATCTCCATAGCGGGAGCTCCTACAATGAGCAGTTCTTC | CASTHLHSGSSYNEQFF
NA | TRBJ2-2 | TRBV27 | few | TGTGCCAGCAGTTTATATCCAGGGACGAACACCGGGGAGCTGTTTTTT | CASSLYPGTNTGELFF